This T cell receptor beta chain was sequenced during a study of shared clonotypes between healthy human individuals. General study results and limits: Estimated clonotype richness was generally higher in naive than memory subsets.

The run depth of the assay was deep. Sequencing used immunoSEQ multiplex PCR; TCRdb keeps in-frame clones, though not all of them. The data hold fewer than 1.4 million clones, with around three quarters observed a single time. CDR1 and CDR2 from the germline V gene are SGHRS and YFSETQ. J gave up 5 bases and V 0 bases, and 4 bases lay outside the gene matches. This CDR3 comprises 15 residues. Many counts were recorded for this clone. Its antigen is undetermined. The receptor was isolated from a man younger than 35 in good health. Some clones in this sample may be carry-over from other donors' samples. The specimen sequenced was memory CD4+ T cells from PBMCs. Subset here: CD45RA-negative fraction. The rearrangement uses TRBV5-1 and TRBJ2-2; 7 nucleotides match TRBD1. The CDR3 region has the DNA TGCGCCAGCAGCTTGGGGACAGGAAAAACCGGGGAGCTGTTTTTT. Translating gives CASSLGTGKTGELFF.